This TCR beta chain was captured in a study of beta chain features in type 1 diabetes. Study details: Examined across all samples were over 85 million sorted cells. Study-wide results and caveats: PCR, the amplification step, might favor shorter templates, equally in patients and controls. Still unanswered here is whether HLA type influences TCRB rearrangement.

Note on this clone: Its specificity is not known.

The investigators reverse transcribed all of the isolated RNA, so they sequenced expressed TCRB transcripts. The study sequenced naive, central memory and regulatory T cell samples to an average of about 3.6 million reads. Profiling relied on immunoSEQ multiplex PCR, and the TCRdb table lists in-frame clones only, not all of them. The table lists 250,000 to 350,000 clones, about 11% of them singletons. Sequences were obtained from naive CD4+ T cells from blood. This TCR came from a woman aged 30 to 39 in good health.

DNA of the CDR3: TGTGCCAGCAGCTTAGGGGACAGGGAAAAGGATGAGCAGTTCTTC. This sequence encodes CASSLGDREKDEQFF. V gene TRBV7-9 combines with J gene TRBJ2-1, with TRBD1 matching over 9 bases. CDR3 length: 15 residues. CDR1 is SEHNR and CDR2 is FQNEAQ in the germline V gene (reference sequence). The ends lost 1 base at V and 8 bases at J; junction bases unmatched: 6.